The text below deals with one T cell receptor beta chain. The data were taken from a study of CD8 T cells in Susac syndrome. RNA, at about 0.45 to 1 ug, was reverse transcribed with random hexamers. TCRdb passed the immunoSEQ multiplex PCR reads through MiXCR, listing each CDR3 protein once. The sample has 170,000 or so distinct CDR3 sequences, about 96% seen once. The V and J ends lost 1 base and 4 bases respectively, with 11 bases between them. Per germline, CDR1 DFQATT and CDR2 SNEGSKA (reference sequence). The CDR3 consists of 14 residues. This TCR was recovered from a human donor with Susac syndrome. The gene calls are TRBV20-1 and TRBJ2-1; D may be TRBD2 (5 bases). Sample: CD4+ T cells from PBMCs. DNA of the CDR3: TGCAGTGCTAGAGCCCGACGGGGATACAATGAGCAGTTCTTC. Amino acids: CSARARRGYNEQFF.